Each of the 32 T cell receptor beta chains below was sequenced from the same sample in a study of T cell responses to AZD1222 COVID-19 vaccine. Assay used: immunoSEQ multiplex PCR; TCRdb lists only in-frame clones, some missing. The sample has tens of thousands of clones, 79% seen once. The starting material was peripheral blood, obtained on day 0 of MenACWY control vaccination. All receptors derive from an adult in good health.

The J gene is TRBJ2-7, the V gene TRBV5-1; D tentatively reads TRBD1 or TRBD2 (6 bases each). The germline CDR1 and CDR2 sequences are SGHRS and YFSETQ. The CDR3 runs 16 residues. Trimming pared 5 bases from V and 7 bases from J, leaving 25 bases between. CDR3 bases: TGCGCCAGCAGATTGTTGGCCGGGGGCGCGGCGGGGGAGCAGTACTTC. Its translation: CASRLLAGGAAGEQYF.

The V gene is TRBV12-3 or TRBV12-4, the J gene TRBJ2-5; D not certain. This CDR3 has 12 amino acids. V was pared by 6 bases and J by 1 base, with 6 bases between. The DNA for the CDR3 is TGTGCCAGCAGAGGACCCCAAGAGACCCAGTACTTC. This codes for CASRGPQETQYF.

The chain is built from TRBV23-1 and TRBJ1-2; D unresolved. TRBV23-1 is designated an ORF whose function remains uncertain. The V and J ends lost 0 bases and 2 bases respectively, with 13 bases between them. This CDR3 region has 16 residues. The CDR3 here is CASSQSRPQKNYGYTF. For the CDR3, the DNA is TGCGCCAGCAGTCAATCGAGGCCTCAGAAGAACTATGGCTACACCTTC.

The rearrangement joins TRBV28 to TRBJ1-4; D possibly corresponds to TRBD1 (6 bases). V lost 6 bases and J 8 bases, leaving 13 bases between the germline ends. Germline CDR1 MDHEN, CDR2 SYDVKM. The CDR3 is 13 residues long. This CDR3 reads CASRWGAQEKLFF. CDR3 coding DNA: TGTGCCAGCAGGTGGGGGGCACAAGAAAAACTGTTTTTT.

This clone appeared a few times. This CDR3 reads CASRRRAGYNEQFF. The CDR3 DNA reads TGTGCCTCCCGGCGGAGGGCCGGTTACAATGAGCAGTTCTTC. The chain combines TRBV19 with TRBJ2-1, with a weak D call TRBD2 (6 bases). Germline CDR1 reads LNHDA; CDR2 reads SQIVND (reference sequence). V gave up 11 bases and J gave up 4 bases, with 18 bases separating them. The CDR3 consists of 14 residues.

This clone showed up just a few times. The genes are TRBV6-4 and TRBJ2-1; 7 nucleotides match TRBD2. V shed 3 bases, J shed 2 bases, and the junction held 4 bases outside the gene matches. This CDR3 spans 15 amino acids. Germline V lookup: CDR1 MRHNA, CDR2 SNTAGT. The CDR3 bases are TGTGCCAGCAGTGAGGGGGGGGAGCCCTACAATGAGCAGTTCTTC. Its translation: CASSEGGEPYNEQFF.

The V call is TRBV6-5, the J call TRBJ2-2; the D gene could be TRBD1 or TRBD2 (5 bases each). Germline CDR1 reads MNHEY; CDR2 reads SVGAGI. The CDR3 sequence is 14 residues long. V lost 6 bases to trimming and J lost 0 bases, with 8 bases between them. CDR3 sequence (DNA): TGTGCCAGCAGGTTGGGGGCGAACACCGGGGAGCTGTTTTTT. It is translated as CASRLGANTGELFF.

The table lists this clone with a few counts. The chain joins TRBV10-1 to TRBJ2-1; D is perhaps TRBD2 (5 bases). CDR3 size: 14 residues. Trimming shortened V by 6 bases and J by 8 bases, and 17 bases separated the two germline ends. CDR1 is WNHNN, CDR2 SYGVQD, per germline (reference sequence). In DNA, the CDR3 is TGCGCCAGCAGGAACGGACTCGCTGGGCATGAGCAGTTCTTC. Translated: CASRNGLAGHEQFF.

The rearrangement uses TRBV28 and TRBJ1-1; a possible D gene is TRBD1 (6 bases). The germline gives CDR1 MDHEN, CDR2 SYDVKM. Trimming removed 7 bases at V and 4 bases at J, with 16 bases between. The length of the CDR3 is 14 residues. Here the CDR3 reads CASILPGQTTEAFF. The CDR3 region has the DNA TGTGCCAGCATTCTTCCCGGACAGACCACTGAAGCTTTCTTT. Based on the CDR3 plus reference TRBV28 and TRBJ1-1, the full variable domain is DVKVTQSSRYLVKRTGEKVFLECVQDMDHENMFWYRQDPGLGLRLIYFSYDVKMKEKGDIPEGYSVSREKKERFSLILESASTNQTSMYLCASILPGQTTEAFFGQGTRLTVV.

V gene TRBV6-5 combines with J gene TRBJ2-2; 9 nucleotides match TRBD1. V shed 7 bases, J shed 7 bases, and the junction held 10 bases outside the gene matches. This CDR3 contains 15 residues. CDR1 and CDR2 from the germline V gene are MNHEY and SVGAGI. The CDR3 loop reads CASIQTGGIGGELFF. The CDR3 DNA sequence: TGTGCCAGCATCCAGACAGGGGGTATCGGCGGGGAGCTGTTTTTT.

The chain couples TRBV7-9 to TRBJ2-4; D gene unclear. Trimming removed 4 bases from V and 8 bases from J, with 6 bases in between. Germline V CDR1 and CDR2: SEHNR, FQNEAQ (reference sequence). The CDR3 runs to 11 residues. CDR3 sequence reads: CASSSEDIQYF. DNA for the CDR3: TGTGCCAGCAGCTCAGAGGACATTCAGTACTTC.

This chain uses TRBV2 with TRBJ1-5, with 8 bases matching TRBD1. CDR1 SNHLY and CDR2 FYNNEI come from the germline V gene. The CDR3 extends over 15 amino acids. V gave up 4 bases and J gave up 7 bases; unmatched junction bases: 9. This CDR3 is CASSAAGGSRQPQHF. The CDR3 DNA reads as TGTGCCAGCAGTGCGGCAGGGGGCTCAAGACAGCCCCAGCATTTT.

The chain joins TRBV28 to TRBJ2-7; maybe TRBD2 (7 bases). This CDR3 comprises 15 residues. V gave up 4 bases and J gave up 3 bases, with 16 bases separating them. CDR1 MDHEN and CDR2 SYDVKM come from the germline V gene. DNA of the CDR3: TGTGCCAGCAGTTCCGGGGGGAGCAGGGGCTACGAGCAGTACTTC. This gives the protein CASSSGGSRGYEQYF.

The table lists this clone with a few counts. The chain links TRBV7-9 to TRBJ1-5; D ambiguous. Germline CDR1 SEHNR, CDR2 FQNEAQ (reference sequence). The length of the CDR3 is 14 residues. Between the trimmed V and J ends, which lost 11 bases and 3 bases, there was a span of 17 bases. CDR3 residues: CALSRLGDNQPQHF. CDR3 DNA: TGTGCCCTATCCAGGCTGGGTGACAATCAGCCCCAGCATTTT. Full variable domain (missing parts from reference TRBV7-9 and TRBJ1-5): DTGVSQNPRHKITKRGQNVTFRCDPISEHNRLYWYRQTLGQGPEFLTYFQNEAQLEKSRLLSDRFSAERPKGSFSTLEIQRTEQGDSAMYLCALSRLGDNQPQHFGDGTRLSIL.

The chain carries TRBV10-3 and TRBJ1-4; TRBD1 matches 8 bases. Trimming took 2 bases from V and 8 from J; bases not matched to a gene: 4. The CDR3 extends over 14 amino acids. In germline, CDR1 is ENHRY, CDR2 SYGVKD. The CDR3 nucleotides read TGTGCCATCAGTGAGGGACAGGGTAGAGAAAAACTGTTTTTT. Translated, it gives CAISEGQGREKLFF.

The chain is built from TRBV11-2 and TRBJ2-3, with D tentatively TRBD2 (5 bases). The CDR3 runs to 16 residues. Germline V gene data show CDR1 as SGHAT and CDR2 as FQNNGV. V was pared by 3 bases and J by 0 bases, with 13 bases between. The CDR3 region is CASSFFGSASTDTQYF. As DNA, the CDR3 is TGTGCCAGCAGCTTTTTTGGGAGCGCTAGCACAGATACGCAGTATTTT.

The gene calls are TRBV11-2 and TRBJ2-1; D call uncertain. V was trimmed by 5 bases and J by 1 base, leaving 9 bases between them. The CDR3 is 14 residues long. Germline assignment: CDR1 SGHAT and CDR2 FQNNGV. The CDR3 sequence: CASSQTRSYNEQFF. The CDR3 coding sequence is TGTGCCAGCAGCCAAACCCGGTCCTACAATGAGCAGTTCTTC.

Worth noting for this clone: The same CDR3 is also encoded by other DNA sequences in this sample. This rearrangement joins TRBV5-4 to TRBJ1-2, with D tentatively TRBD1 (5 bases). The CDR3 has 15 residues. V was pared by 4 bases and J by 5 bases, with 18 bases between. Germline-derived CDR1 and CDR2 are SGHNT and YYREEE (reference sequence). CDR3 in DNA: TGTGCCAGCAGCCACCTAAGCTCGCGGGGGTATGGCTACACCTTC. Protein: CASSHLSSRGYGYTF. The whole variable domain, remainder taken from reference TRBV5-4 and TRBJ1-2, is ETGVTQSPTHLIKTRGQQVTLRCSSQSGHNTVSWYQQALGQGPQFIFQYYREEENGRGNFPPRFSGLQFPNYSSELNVNALELDDSALYLCASSHLSSRGYGYTFGSGTRLTVV.

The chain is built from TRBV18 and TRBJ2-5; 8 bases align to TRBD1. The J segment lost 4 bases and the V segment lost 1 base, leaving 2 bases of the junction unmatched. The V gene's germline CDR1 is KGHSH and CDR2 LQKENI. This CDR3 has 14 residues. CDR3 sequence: CASSPQGQGETQYF. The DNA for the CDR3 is TGTGCCAGCTCACCACAAGGACAGGGAGAGACCCAGTACTTC.

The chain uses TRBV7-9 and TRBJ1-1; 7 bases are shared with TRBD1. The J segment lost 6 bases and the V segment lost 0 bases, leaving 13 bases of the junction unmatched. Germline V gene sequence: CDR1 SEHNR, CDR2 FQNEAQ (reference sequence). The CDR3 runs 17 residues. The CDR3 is CASSLAFSGGVRAEAFF. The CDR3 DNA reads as TGTGCCAGCAGCTTAGCTTTTTCAGGGGGGGTGCGTGCTGAAGCTTTCTTT. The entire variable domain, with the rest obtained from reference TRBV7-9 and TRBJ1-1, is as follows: DTGVSQNPRHKITKRGQNVTFRCDPISEHNRLYWYRQTLGQGPEFLTYFQNEAQLEKSRLLSDRFSAERPKGSFSTLEIQRTEQGDSAMYLCASSLAFSGGVRAEAFFGQGTRLTVV.

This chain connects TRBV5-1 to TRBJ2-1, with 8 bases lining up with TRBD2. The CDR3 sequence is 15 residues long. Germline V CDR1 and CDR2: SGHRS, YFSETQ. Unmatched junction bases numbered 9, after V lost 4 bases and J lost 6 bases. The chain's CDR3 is CASSLSGSAFNEQFF. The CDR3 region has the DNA TGCGCCAGCAGCCTGAGCGGGAGTGCGTTCAATGAGCAGTTCTTC.

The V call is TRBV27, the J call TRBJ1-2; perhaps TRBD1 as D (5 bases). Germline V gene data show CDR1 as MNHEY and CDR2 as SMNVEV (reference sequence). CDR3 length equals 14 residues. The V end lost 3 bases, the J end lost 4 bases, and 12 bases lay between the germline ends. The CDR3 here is CASSFPGPPYGYTF. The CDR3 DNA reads TGTGCCAGCAGTTTCCCAGGGCCCCCCTATGGCTACACCTTC.

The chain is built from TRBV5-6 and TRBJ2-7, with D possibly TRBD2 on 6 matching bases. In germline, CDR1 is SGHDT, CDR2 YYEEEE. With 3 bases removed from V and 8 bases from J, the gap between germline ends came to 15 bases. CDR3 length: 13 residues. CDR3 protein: CASSSSSSVKQYF. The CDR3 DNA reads TGTGCCAGCAGCTCCTCATCTAGCGTGAAGCAGTACTTC. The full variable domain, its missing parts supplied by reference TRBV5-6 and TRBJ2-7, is DAGVTQSPTHLIKTRGQQVTLRCSPKSGHDTVSWYQQALGQGPQFIFQYYEEEERQRGNFPDRFSGHQFPNYSSELNVNALLLGDSALYLCASSSSSSVKQYFGPGTRLTVT.

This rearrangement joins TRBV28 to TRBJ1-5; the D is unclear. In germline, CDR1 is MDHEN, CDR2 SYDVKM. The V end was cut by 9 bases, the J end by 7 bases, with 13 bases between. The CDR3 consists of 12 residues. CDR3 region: CASLTERQPQHF. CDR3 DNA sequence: TGTGCCAGTCTTACAGAGAGGCAGCCCCAGCATTTT.

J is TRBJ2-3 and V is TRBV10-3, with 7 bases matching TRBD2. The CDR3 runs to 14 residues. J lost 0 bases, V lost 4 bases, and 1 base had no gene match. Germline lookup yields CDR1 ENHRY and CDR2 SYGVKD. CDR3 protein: CAISASGSTDTQYF. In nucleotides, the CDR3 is TGTGCCATCAGTGCTAGCGGTAGCACAGATACGCAGTATTTT.

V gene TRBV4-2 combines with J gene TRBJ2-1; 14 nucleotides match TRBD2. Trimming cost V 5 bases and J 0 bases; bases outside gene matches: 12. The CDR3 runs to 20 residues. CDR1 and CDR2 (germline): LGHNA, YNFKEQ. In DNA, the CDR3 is TGTGCCAGCAGCGTTCGACTAGCGGGAGGGCTCCTCAGCTCCTACAATGAGCAGTTCTTC. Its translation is CASSVRLAGGLLSSYNEQFF.

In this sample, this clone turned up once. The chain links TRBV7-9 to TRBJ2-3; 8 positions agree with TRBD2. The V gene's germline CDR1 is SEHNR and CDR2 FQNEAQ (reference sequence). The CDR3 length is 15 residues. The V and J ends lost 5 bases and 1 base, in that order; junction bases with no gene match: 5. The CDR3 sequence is CASSRATSGTDTQYF. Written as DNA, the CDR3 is TGTGCCAGCAGCCGGGCGACTAGCGGCACAGATACGCAGTATTTT.

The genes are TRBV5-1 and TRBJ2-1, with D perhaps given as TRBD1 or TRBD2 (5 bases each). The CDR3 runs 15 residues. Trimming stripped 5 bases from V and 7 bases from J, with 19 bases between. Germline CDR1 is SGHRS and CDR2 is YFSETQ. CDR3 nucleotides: TGCGCCAGCAGGTCTCGGGGCTTTGTGGGGAATGAGCAGTTCTTC. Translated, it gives CASRSRGFVGNEQFF. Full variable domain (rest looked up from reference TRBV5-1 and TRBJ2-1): KAGVTQTPRYLIKTRGQQVTLSCSPISGHRSVSWYQQTPGQGLQFLFEYFSETQRNKGNFPGRFSGRQFSNSRSEMNVSTLELGDSALYLCASRSRGFVGNEQFFGPGTRLTVL.

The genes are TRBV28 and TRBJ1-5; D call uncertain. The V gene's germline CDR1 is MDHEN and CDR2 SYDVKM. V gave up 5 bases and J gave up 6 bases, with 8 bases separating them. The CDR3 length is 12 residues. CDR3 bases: TGTGCCAGCAGTGTGGTTGGTCAGCCCCAGCATTTT. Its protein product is CASSVVGQPQHF.

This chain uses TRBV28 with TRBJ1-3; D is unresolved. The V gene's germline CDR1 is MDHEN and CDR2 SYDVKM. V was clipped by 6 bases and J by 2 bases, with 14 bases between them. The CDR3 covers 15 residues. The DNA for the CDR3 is TGTGCCAGCAGCCTGGCCCCCCAGGCTGGAAACACCATATATTTT. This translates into CASSLAPQAGNTIYF.

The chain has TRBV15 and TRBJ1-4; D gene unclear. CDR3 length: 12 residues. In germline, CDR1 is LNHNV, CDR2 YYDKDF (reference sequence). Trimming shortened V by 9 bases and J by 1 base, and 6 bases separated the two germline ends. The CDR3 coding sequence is TGTGCCACTGCGGGAACTAATGAAAAACTGTTTTTT. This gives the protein CATAGTNEKLFF.

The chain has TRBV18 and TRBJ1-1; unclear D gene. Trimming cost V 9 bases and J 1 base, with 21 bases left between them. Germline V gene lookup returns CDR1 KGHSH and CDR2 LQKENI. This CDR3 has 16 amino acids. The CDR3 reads CASSAYPVLENTEAFF. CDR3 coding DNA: TGTGCCAGTTCAGCGTACCCCGTTCTTGAGAACACTGAAGCTTTCTTT.